The 30 T cell receptor beta chains below all came from one sample that was sequenced in a study of cytomegalovirus exposure and HLA in healthy donors. The PCR contained 60 Vbeta and 13 Jbeta primers. Sequencing was performed with immunoSEQ multiplex PCR; in TCRdb, only in-frame clones are kept and a portion is missing. The table lists over 100,000 clones, roughly 8.3% of them singletons, with less than 7% in the top ten. Sequenced sample: PBMCs. These receptors were obtained from a man in his forties in good health and CMV-seronegative.

CDR3 coding DNA: TGTGCCAGCAGTGAGGACAGGGTGGAAGAGACCCAGTACTTC. This sequence encodes CASSEDRVEETQYF. The chain recombines TRBV6-4 with TRBJ2-5; 8 bases map to TRBD1. Germline lookup yields CDR1 MRHNA and CDR2 SNTAGT. This CDR3 is built from 14 residues. The J segment lost 3 bases and the V segment lost 3 bases, leaving 3 bases of the junction unmatched.

V gene TRBV7-9 combines with J gene TRBJ2-3, with TRBD1 matching 7 bases. From germline, CDR1 is SEHNR and CDR2 FQNEAQ (reference sequence). V lost 2 bases, J lost 5 bases, and 7 bases stayed unmatched. The CDR3 runs 15 residues. The CDR3 DNA reads as TGTGCCAGCAGCTTATCAGGGGGTGGTGTAGATACGCAGTATTTT. This translates into CASSLSGGGVDTQYF.

This clone was seen a few times. The chain is built from TRBV27 and TRBJ1-5; D possibly corresponds to TRBD1 (6 bases). Trimming shortened V by 5 bases and J by 5 bases, and 16 bases separated the two germline ends. This CDR3 region has 15 residues. CDR1 is MNHEY, CDR2 SMNVEV, per germline (reference sequence). CDR3 sequence: CASSNTGSMDQPQHF. As DNA, the CDR3 is TGTGCCAGCAGTAACACAGGGTCCATGGATCAGCCCCAGCATTTT.

This chain connects TRBV29-1 to TRBJ2-1; D call uncertain. Trimming left V 5 bases short and J 3 bases short, with 14 bases between. Germline CDR1 and CDR2: SQVTM and ANQGSEA. This CDR3 has 14 amino acids. DNA for the CDR3: TGCAGCGTTTCCCTAGATAGTCACTACAATGAGCAGTTCTTC. This translates into CSVSLDSHYNEQFF.

Concerning this clone itself: Other DNA sequences in this sample translate to the same CDR3. The rearrangement joins TRBV5-1 to TRBJ2-6; TRBD1 is a possible D gene (6 bases). The germline V gene has CDR1 SGHRS and CDR2 YFSETQ. V shed 2 bases and J shed 0 bases, with 6 bases lying between them. The CDR3 loop spans 15 amino acids. The CDR3 nucleotides read TGCGCCAGCAGCTTAGGGGGCTCTGGGGCCAACGTCCTGACTTTC. Encoded protein: CASSLGGSGANVLTF.

This clone has only a few counts. The rearrangement links TRBV27 to TRBJ2-3; 8 nucleotides align to TRBD1. This CDR3 comprises 11 residues. The germline V gene encodes CDR1 MNHEY and CDR2 SMNVEV (reference sequence). V was clipped by 4 bases and J by 10 bases; unmatched bases: 1. CDR3 amino acids: CASSSGGAQYF. CDR3 nucleotides: TGTGCCAGCAGTTCAGGGGGCGCGCAGTATTTT.

This clone was detected only a few times. The V call is TRBV6-6, the J call TRBJ2-3; 9 positions match TRBD1. The germline V gene has CDR1 MNHNY and CDR2 SVGAGI (reference sequence). J lost 5 bases, V lost 6 bases, and 6 bases had no gene match. The CDR3 extends over 14 amino acids. Written as DNA, the CDR3 is TGTGCCAGCAGCTTCTCGGACAGGGGAGATACGCAGTATTTT. It specifies CASSFSDRGDTQYF.

The J gene is TRBJ1-4, the V gene TRBV6-4, with D possibly TRBD1 on 5 matching bases. The V and J ends lost 4 bases and 4 bases respectively, with 10 bases between them. CDR1 is MRHNA, CDR2 SNTAGT, per germline. The CDR3 covers 14 residues. In DNA form, the CDR3 reads TGTGCCAGCAGTGTGGACACCATTAATGAAAAACTGTTTTTT. Its translation: CASSVDTINEKLFF.

This sequence joins TRBV11-2 and TRBJ2-7, with 11 nucleotides matching TRBD2. CDR1 and CDR2 from the germline V gene are SGHAT and FQNNGV. V lost 5 bases, J lost 0 bases, and 3 bases stayed unmatched. The CDR3 totals 15 residues. The CDR3 DNA sequence: TGTGCCAGCAGCCGGACTAGCGGGCCCTCCTACGAGCAGTACTTC. Translating it yields CASSRTSGPSYEQYF.

V is TRBV6-6 and J is TRBJ2-7; 7 nucleotides agree with TRBD2. After removal of 4 bases from V and 0 bases from J, the junction contained 6 bases not matched to a gene. CDR3 length: 15 residues. Germline V gene lookup returns CDR1 MNHNY and CDR2 SVGAGI (reference sequence). This CDR3 reads CASSSPGRTSYEQYF. CDR3 nucleotide sequence: TGTGCCAGCAGTTCCCCCGGGAGGACCTCCTACGAGCAGTACTTC.

This clone turned up a few times. V is TRBV5-6 and J is TRBJ1-6; a weak D match, TRBD1 (5 bases). V was pared by 1 base and J by 8 bases, with 13 bases between. From germline, CDR1 is SGHDT and CDR2 YYEEEE. The CDR3 spans 15 residues. The CDR3 reads CASSLKGFRDSPLHF. Here the CDR3 DNA reads TGTGCCAGCAGCTTGAAGGGCTTCAGGGATTCACCCCTCCACTTT.

This chain links TRBV7-2 with TRBJ1-5; D not resolved. The germline V and J ends were trimmed by 8 bases and 9 bases, with 14 bases remaining between them. The CDR3 runs to 12 residues. CDR1 is SGHTA and CDR2 is FQGNSA in the germline V gene. CDR3 residues: CASDDRVGPQHF. CDR3 DNA: TGTGCCAGCGACGACCGGGTGGGGCCCCAGCATTTT. The variable domain in full, completed from reference TRBV7-2 and TRBJ1-5, reads GAGVSQSPSNKVTEKGKDVELRCDPISGHTALYWYRQSLGQGLEFLIYFQGNSAPDKSGLPSDRFSAERTGGSVSTLTIQRTQQEDSAVYLCASDDRVGPQHFGDGTRLSIL.

This clone appeared a few times. The chain carries TRBV11-2 and TRBJ2-6; TRBD2 might be the D (7 bases). Germline CDR1 is SGHAT and CDR2 is FQNNGV. V was trimmed by 7 bases and J by 3 bases, leaving 16 bases between them. The CDR3 spans 16 residues. The CDR3 loop reads CASTRTGGLGANVLTF. The CDR3 DNA follows: TGTGCCAGCACCCGTACCGGGGGGCTTGGGGCCAACGTCCTGACTTTC.

The genes are TRBV7-9 and TRBJ2-7, with D maybe TRBD1 (5 bases). Trimming left V 6 bases short and J 5 bases short, with 14 bases between. Germline V lookup: CDR1 SEHNR, CDR2 FQNEAQ (reference sequence). The CDR3 extends over 13 amino acids. CDR3 bases: TGTGCCAGCAGGTCTGGACAAACCCACGAGCAGTACTTC. Translated, it gives CASRSGQTHEQYF. The variable domain in full, completed from reference TRBV7-9 and TRBJ2-7, reads DTGVSQNPRHKITKRGQNVTFRCDPISEHNRLYWYRQTLGQGPEFLTYFQNEAQLEKSRLLSDRFSAERPKGSFSTLEIQRTEQGDSAMYLCASRSGQTHEQYFGPGTRLTVT.

This clone was detected a few times. This chain links TRBV5-4 with TRBJ2-5, with 9 positions matching TRBD2. CDR1 and CDR2 from the germline V gene are SGHNT and YYREEE (reference sequence). J was trimmed by 7 bases and V by 4 bases; bases with no gene match: 14. CDR3 length: 16 residues. The CDR3 spells CASSEIGGGGFGTQYF. CDR3 in DNA: TGTGCCAGCAGCGAAATAGGCGGGGGGGGCTTTGGGACCCAGTACTTC.

V usage is TRBV28 and J usage is TRBJ2-1; 9 bases are a match to TRBD1. The CDR3 runs to 15 residues. In germline, CDR1 is MDHEN, CDR2 SYDVKM. Trimming cost V 6 bases and J 9 bases; bases outside gene matches: 12. The CDR3 loop reads CASRIPGQGLGEQFF. CDR3 bases: TGTGCCAGCAGAATTCCGGGACAGGGTCTCGGTGAGCAGTTCTTC.

The table lists this clone with a few counts. V gene TRBV27 combines with J gene TRBJ1-5; D not resolved. The CDR3 has 14 amino acids. Germline values: CDR1 MNHEY, CDR2 SMNVEV (reference sequence). Trimming pared 4 bases from V and 4 bases from J, leaving 11 bases between. CDR3 in amino acids: CASSSRSANQPQHF. CDR3 in DNA: TGTGCCAGCAGTTCCCGCTCTGCGAATCAGCCCCAGCATTTT.

The V call is TRBV13, the J call TRBJ2-1, with TRBD2 matching 7 bases. Trimming cost V 5 bases and J 0 bases; bases outside gene matches: 7. The CDR3 is made up of 16 amino acids. CDR1 is PRHDT and CDR2 is FYEKMQ in the germline V gene (reference sequence). This CDR3 is CASSPRTSGSYNEQFF. CDR3 coding DNA: TGTGCCAGCAGCCCCCGGACTAGTGGCTCCTACAATGAGCAGTTCTTC. The full variable domain, its missing parts supplied by reference TRBV13 and TRBJ2-1, is AAGVIQSPRHLIKEKRETATLKCYPIPRHDTVYWYQQGPGQDPQFLISFYEKMQSDKGSIPDRFSAQQFSDYHSELNMSSLELGDSALYFCASSPRTSGSYNEQFFGPGTRLTVL.

This clone was detected a few times. The rearrangement uses TRBV4-2 and TRBJ1-1; tentatively, D is TRBD1 (5 bases). The CDR3 is 15 residues long. V was pared by 7 bases and J by 1 base, with 16 bases between. CDR1 is LGHNA and CDR2 is YNFKEQ in the germline V gene. For the CDR3, the DNA is TGTGCCAGCACCAATGAAGGGGAAGGGAACACTGAAGCTTTCTTT. Translated: CASTNEGEGNTEAFF.

The J gene is TRBJ1-5, the V gene TRBV5-6; TRBD1 might be the D (5 bases). Trimming removed 4 bases from V and 7 bases from J, with 15 bases in between. The V gene's germline CDR1 is SGHDT and CDR2 YYEEEE. This CDR3 is 14 amino acids long. The CDR3, as DNA: TGTGCCAGCAGCCAGAGGACAATCCCCCAGCCCCAGCATTTT. Translating it yields CASSQRTIPQPQHF.

The chain joins TRBV5-6 to TRBJ1-2, with 7 bases matching TRBD1. Trimming took 2 bases from V and 6 from J; bases not matched to a gene: 4. Germline V CDR1 and CDR2: SGHDT, YYEEEE. The CDR3 has 13 residues. The CDR3 protein is CASSFDRVDGYTF. The CDR3 DNA is TGTGCCAGCAGCTTCGACAGGGTTGATGGCTACACCTTC. The variable domain in full, completed from reference TRBV5-6 and TRBJ1-2, reads DAGVTQSPTHLIKTRGQQVTLRCSPKSGHDTVSWYQQALGQGPQFIFQYYEEEERQRGNFPDRFSGHQFPNYSSELNVNALLLGDSALYLCASSFDRVDGYTFGSGTRLTVV.

This chain connects TRBV28 to TRBJ1-1; 7 nucleotides match TRBD1. This CDR3 is 13 amino acids long. The J segment lost 4 bases and the V segment lost 5 bases, leaving 4 bases of the junction unmatched. Germline CDR1 is MDHEN and CDR2 is SYDVKM. The chain's CDR3 is CASSQGTATEAFF. CDR3 nucleotides: TGTGCCAGCAGTCAAGGGACAGCCACTGAAGCTTTCTTT.

The CDR3 is CASSGGRPYNSPLHF. The DNA of the CDR3 is TGTGCCAGCAGCGGCGGGCGGCCTTATAATTCACCCCTCCACTTT. V usage is TRBV6-1 and J usage is TRBJ1-6, with no clear D. The V gene lost 6 bases and the J gene lost 4 bases, with 13 bases spanning the gap. In germline, CDR1 is MNHNS, CDR2 SASEGT. The CDR3 totals 15 residues.

This clone was seen a few times. At one boundary the junction diverges from the germline segment, which might be a read error. The chain couples TRBV2 to TRBJ2-1, with 8 bases lining up with TRBD2. Germline CDR1 SNHLY, CDR2 FYNNEI. The CDR3 totals 16 residues. DNA for the CDR3: TGTGCCAGCAGTGAAGCCCGACTAGCGTGGTACAATGGGCAGTTCTTC. Its protein is CASSEARLAWYNGQFF.

The rearrangement joins TRBV11-2 to TRBJ2-1; tentatively, D is TRBD1 (6 bases). Per germline, CDR1 SGHAT and CDR2 FQNNGV. Trimming pared 2 bases from V and 4 bases from J, leaving 21 bases between. The CDR3 totals 18 residues. The CDR3 DNA is TGTGCCAGCAGCTTAATAGACTATACAGGGTCCCGTTACAATGAGCAGTTCTTC. Its translation is CASSLIDYTGSRYNEQFF.

V is TRBV2 and J is TRBJ2-2; possibly TRBD1 for D (6 bases). The V end was cut by 8 bases, the J end by 1 base, with 8 bases between. Germline lookup yields CDR1 SNHLY and CDR2 FYNNEI. The CDR3 covers 13 residues. CDR3 sequence (DNA): TGTGCCAGCGGGGGACAGAACACCGGGGAGCTGTTTTTT. Its translation is CASGGQNTGELFF.

The chain has TRBV7-9 and TRBJ1-3; 7 bases match TRBD1. CDR3 length: 16 amino acids. Germline V CDR1 and CDR2: SEHNR, FQNEAQ (reference sequence). The trim removed 5 bases at V and 4 bases at J, leaving 11 bases unmatched. DNA of the CDR3: TGTGCCAGCAGCCCCGAGGAGGGGGCTTACGGAAACACCATATATTTT. Protein sequence: CASSPEEGAYGNTIYF.

This clone was counted a few times. CDR3 in amino acids: CASTPSFGAQYF. The CDR3 bases are TGTGCCAGCACTCCAAGCTTCGGGGCGCAGTATTTT. J is TRBJ2-3 and V is TRBV28, with D possibly matching TRBD2 (5 bases). V lost 7 bases and J lost 10, with 15 bases in between. The CDR3 extends over 12 amino acids. Germline V gene lookup returns CDR1 MDHEN and CDR2 SYDVKM.

This clone appeared a few times. This chain connects TRBV5-6 to TRBJ2-7; 14 nucleotides line up with TRBD2. Germline V lookup: CDR1 SGHDT, CDR2 YYEEEE. This CDR3 is built from 15 residues. Trimming took 4 bases from V and 8 from J; bases not matched to a gene: 8. CDR3 in DNA: TGTGCCAGCAGCAGGACTAGCGGGGGGCTACGGCAGCAGTACTTC. It codes for CASSRTSGGLRQQYF.

The chain combines TRBV7-9 with TRBJ2-2, with 7 bases fitting TRBD1. The V gene's germline CDR1 is SEHNR and CDR2 FQNEAQ (reference sequence). The CDR3 is 16 amino acids. Losses at the gene ends were 7 bases for V and 1 base for J; bases not matched to a gene: 9. DNA for the CDR3: TGTGCCAGCAACCTCGAGAGGGACAGGAACACCGGGGAGCTGTTTTTT. Its protein is CASNLERDRNTGELFF.